This T cell receptor (beta chain) was recovered during a study of T cells in Graves' hyperthyroidism and ophthalmopathy. Amplification of TCR beta CDR3 regions used RNA as the template. Primed by the HTBI set, a first-round RT-PCR was run on the TCR CDR3. Each CDR3 protein is one row after TCRdb ran MiXCR on the multiplex PCR reads. This sample carries roughly 420,000 distinct CDR3 sequences, less than 20% of them seen once, and the ten largest clones take roughly 14%. No progression to ophthalmopathy during 18 months of follow-up defined stable disease. Diagnosing involved the use of clinical symptoms, serum thyroxine and TRAb, thyroid ultrasound and orbital computed tomography. This clonotype showed up many times. Its specificity is unknown. The CDR3 consists of 13 residues. Germline CDR1 is KGHSH and CDR2 is LQKENI. V was clipped by 5 bases and J by 1 base, with 6 bases between them. Study outcomes and limitations: Patients with ophthalmopathy were separated from those with stable hyperthyroidism by a 13 V-J model.

The sample was blood. The clonotype was recovered from a woman aged 18-35 years with Graves' hyperthyroidism. The V gene is TRBV18, the J gene TRBJ1-5; D gene unclear. CDR3 sequence reads: CASSYWSNQPQHF. CDR3 in DNA: TGTGCCAGCTCATACTGGAGCAATCAGCCCCAGCATTTT. Drawing the rest from reference TRBV18 and TRBJ1-5, the complete variable domain is NAGVMQNPRHLVRRRGQEARLRCSPMKGHSHVYWYRQLPEEGLKFMVYLQKENIIDESGMPKERFSAEFPKEGPSILRIQQVVRGDSAAYFCASSYWSNQPQHFGDGTRLSIL.